Each of the 15 T cell receptor beta chains below was sequenced from the same sample in a study of shared clonotypes between healthy human individuals. The protocol was immunoSEQ multiplex PCR, while the TCRdb copy is restricted to in-frame clones and leaves out a portion. The data hold over a million clones, with about 84% observed a single time. The sample consisted of memory CD4+ T cells from PBMCs. Subset meaning: CD45RA-negative fraction. Receptors were obtained from a man aged 18 to 30 in good health. Some clones in this sample may be carry-over from other donors' samples.

The chain combines TRBV27 with TRBJ2-5; D is possibly TRBD2 (6 bases). V lost 2 bases and J lost 9, with 13 bases in between. CDR1 and CDR2 (germline): MNHEY, SMNVEV (reference sequence). The CDR3 covers 13 residues. CDR3 sequence: CASSLDYPGAQYF. In DNA form, the CDR3 reads TGTGCCAGCAGTTTAGACTACCCGGGGGCCCAGTACTTC.

The V gene is TRBV4-3, the J gene TRBJ1-2; D unresolved. This CDR3 is built from 15 residues. Trimming cost V 5 bases and J 1 base, with 14 bases left between them. The germline V gene encodes CDR1 LGHNA and CDR2 YSLEER. CDR3 sequence reads: CASSENHQSNYGYTF. Here the CDR3 DNA reads TGCGCCAGCAGCGAGAACCACCAGAGTAACTATGGCTACACCTTC.

This clone occurred once. The chain uses TRBV5-1 and TRBJ2-3, with D perhaps matching TRBD1 (5 bases). The germline gives CDR1 SGHRS, CDR2 YFSETQ. This CDR3 is 13 amino acids long. V was cut by 5 bases and J by 2 bases, with 9 bases left in between. CDR3 nucleotides: TGCGCCAGCAGTGACAGCGTCACAGATACGCAGTATTTT. Amino acids: CASSDSVTDTQYF.

The sample holds many counts of this clone. The chain combines TRBV5-8 with TRBJ2-1; TRBD2 matches at 12 bases. The CDR3 is 17 amino acids. CDR1 and CDR2 (germline): SGHTS, YDEGEE. V was pared by 1 base and J by 3 bases, with 5 bases of the junction left unmatched. The CDR3 DNA sequence: TGTGCCAGCAGCTTGACTAGCGGGAGGAACAACTACAATGAGCAGTTCTTC. This encodes CASSLTSGRNNYNEQFF.

In its sample, this clone was seen a few times. J is TRBJ2-2 and V is TRBV9; D remains unclear. CDR1 and CDR2 from the germline V gene are SGDLS and YYNGEE. The CDR3 has 14 residues. Trimming took off 0 bases at V and 4 bases at J, with 7 bases between the two ends. As DNA, the CDR3 is TGTGCCAGCAGCGTAGAGGCATCCACCGGGGAGCTGTTTTTT. Translated, it gives CASSVEASTGELFF.

V usage is TRBV11-2 and J usage is TRBJ2-3; the D call may be TRBD1 or TRBD2 (5 bases each). The germline gives CDR1 SGHAT, CDR2 FQNNGV. Trimming cost V 7 bases and J 4 bases, with 15 bases left between them. The CDR3 is 14 residues long. The CDR3 loop is CASNGGMRADTQYF. For the CDR3, the DNA is TGTGCCAGCAATGGGGGAATGAGGGCAGATACGCAGTATTTT.

This clone was observed once. The chain links TRBV28 to TRBJ1-5; D call uncertain. The CDR3 spans 15 residues. The V end lost 6 bases, the J end lost 3 bases, and 15 bases lay between the germline ends. Germline lookup yields CDR1 MDHEN and CDR2 SYDVKM. The CDR3 nucleotides are TGTGCCAGCAGAATTCTCGGACGGGACAATCAGCCCCAGCATTTT. Translation gives CASRILGRDNQPQHF.

The V and J genes are TRBV4-2 and TRBJ2-4; 7 bases fit TRBD1. The CDR3 has 17 residues. Germline lookup yields CDR1 LGHNA and CDR2 YNFKEQ. V was clipped by 1 base and J by 0 bases; unmatched bases: 6. CDR3 coding DNA: TGTGCCAGCAGCCAAGGAGGGGGCAGTTTAGCCAAAAACATTCAGTACTTC. This gives the protein CASSQGGGSLAKNIQYF.

The chain links TRBV19 to TRBJ1-2; D is uncertain. CDR3 length: 15 amino acids. V shed 5 bases and J shed 4 bases, with 17 bases lying between them. Germline V lookup: CDR1 LNHDA, CDR2 SQIVND (reference sequence). CDR3 DNA: TGTGCCAGTAGTCTAGCGACGCGGTTGACCTATGGCTACACCTTC. Its protein is CASSLATRLTYGYTF.

V gene TRBV28 combines with J gene TRBJ1-4; unclear D gene. CDR1 is MDHEN and CDR2 is SYDVKM in the germline V gene. The ends were cut back, 6 bases at V and 3 bases at J, with 11 bases in the middle. The CDR3 is 14 amino acids. The CDR3 DNA reads as TGTGCCAGCAGGTTGTCGGTTTCTAATGAAAAACTGTTTTTT. It encodes CASRLSVSNEKLFF.

To note about this clone: One base away lies a much larger clone, so this may be a sequencing read error. The chain carries TRBV5-6 and TRBJ1-2; 10 nucleotides agree with TRBD1. The CDR3 is 14 residues long. Trimming took 6 bases from V and 2 from J; bases not matched to a gene: 4. In germline, CDR1 is SGHDT, CDR2 YYEEEE. The CDR3 nucleotides read TGTGCCAGCACCTGGGACAGGGGAAACTATGGCTACACCTTC. Amino acid sequence: CASTWDRGNYGYTF.

The chain joins TRBV4-2 to TRBJ2-5; D remains unclear. Trimming took 5 bases from V and 5 from J, leaving 15 bases between them. Germline CDR1 LGHNA, CDR2 YNFKEQ. The CDR3 length is 14 residues. The CDR3 DNA sequence: TGTGCCAGCAGCGCAAGTAGACCCCACGAGACCCAGTACTTC. Translating gives CASSASRPHETQYF.

The chain employs TRBV10-3 and TRBJ1-3; D is unresolved. Trimming took off 4 bases at V and 2 bases at J, with 9 bases between the two ends. CDR3 length equals 14 residues. Per germline, CDR1 ENHRY and CDR2 SYGVKD. The CDR3 reads CAISGTAAGNTIYF. CDR3 DNA: TGTGCCATCAGTGGCACAGCAGCTGGAAACACCATATATTTT.

The rearrangement joins TRBV5-1 to TRBJ1-2; TRBD1 aligns across 7 bases. The V gene end was trimmed by 4 bases and the J gene end by 3 bases; junction bases not matched to a gene: 3. The CDR3 sequence is 13 residues long. CDR1 and CDR2 (germline): SGHRS, YFSETQ. CDR3 sequence: CASSPDRDYGYTF. The DNA of the CDR3 is TGCGCCAGCAGCCCCGACAGGGACTATGGCTACACCTTC.

The CDR3: CASSLAWSSGYIDEQYF. The CDR3 DNA reads TGTGCCAGCAGCTTAGCATGGTCTAGCGGTTATATAGACGAGCAGTACTTC. This rearrangement joins TRBV7-6 to TRBJ2-7; 7 bases align to TRBD2. The CDR3 is made up of 17 amino acids. V shed 0 bases and J 5 bases; nucleotides not matched to a gene: 13. Looked up from germline, CDR1 is SGHVS and CDR2 is FNYEAQ.